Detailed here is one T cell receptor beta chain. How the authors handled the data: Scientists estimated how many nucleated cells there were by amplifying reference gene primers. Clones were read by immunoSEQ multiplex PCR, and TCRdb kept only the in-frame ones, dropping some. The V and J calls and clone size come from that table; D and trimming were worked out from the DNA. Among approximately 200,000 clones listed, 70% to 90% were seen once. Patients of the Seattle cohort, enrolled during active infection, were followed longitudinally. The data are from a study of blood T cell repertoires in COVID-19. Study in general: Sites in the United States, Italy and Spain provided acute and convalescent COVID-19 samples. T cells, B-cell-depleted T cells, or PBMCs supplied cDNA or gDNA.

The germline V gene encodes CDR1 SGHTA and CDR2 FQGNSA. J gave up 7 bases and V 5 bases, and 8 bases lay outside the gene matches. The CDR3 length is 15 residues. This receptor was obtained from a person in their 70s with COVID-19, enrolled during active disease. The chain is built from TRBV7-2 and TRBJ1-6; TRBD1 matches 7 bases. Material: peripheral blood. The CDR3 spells CASSQNRGPNSPLHF. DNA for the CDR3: TGTGCCAGCAGCCAAAACAGGGGCCCCAATTCACCCCTCCACTTT.